The 19 T cell receptor beta chains listed next were all sequenced from one sample in a study of T cells expressing NK-cell markers. TCRdb reanalyzed the 5' RACE reads, giving one entry per CDR3 protein sequence and no DNA. Found here are about 540,000 distinct CDR3 sequences; the top ten clones hold under 4.5%. What was sequenced was blood T cells: a sorted CD56 or NKG2C T cell subset, CD4+ or CD8+ T cells, or bulk PBMC T cells (not recorded which). The source is a man between 18 and 35 years old in good health.

The V gene is TRBV7-9, the J gene TRBJ2-1; TCRdb returns TRBD2, unconfirmable since there is no DNA. This CDR3 spans 14 amino acids. Germline V lookup: CDR1 SEHNR, CDR2 FQNEAQ (reference sequence). Here the CDR3 reads CASKLAGAVNEQFF.

The rearrangement joins TRBV20-1 to TRBJ2-1; TCRdb picks TRBD1, but there is no DNA to check that call. This CDR3 has 14 residues. Per the germline V gene, CDR1 is DFQATT and CDR2 is SNEGSKA (reference sequence). CDR3: CSVPGTDYYNEQFF.

V usage is TRBV24-1 and J usage is TRBJ1-1. The V gene's germline CDR1 is KGHDR and CDR2 SFDVKD. This CDR3 is 12 amino acids long. This chain's CDR3 is CATSDLDTEAFF.

The chain has TRBV20-1 and TRBJ1-4; TCRdb calls TRBD1, which cannot be checked without DNA. The CDR3 runs to 14 residues. The germline CDR1 and CDR2 sequences are DFQATT and SNEGSKA (reference sequence). The CDR3 sequence: CSARRDRGGEKLFF.

This rearrangement joins TRBV10-2 to TRBJ2-5; TCRdb's D call, TRBD2, is unchecked because there is no DNA. CDR3 size: 12 residues. Germline CDR1 is WSHSY and CDR2 is SAAADI. CDR3 in amino acids: CASSEFSGTQYF.

This chain uses TRBV20-1 with TRBJ2-3; the D gene TCRdb calls, TRBD2, cannot be checked with no DNA. The CDR3 totals 14 residues. Germline V CDR1 and CDR2: DFQATT, SNEGSKA (reference sequence). The CDR3 loop reads CSASSGAFTDTQYF.

The rearrangement links TRBV2 to TRBJ1-2; TCRdb's D gene call, TRBD1, goes unchecked for lack of DNA. CDR1 is SNHLY and CDR2 is FYNNEI in the germline V gene. The CDR3 loop spans 13 amino acids. The CDR3 sequence: CASRRGGDYGYTF.

The chain joins TRBV5-6 to TRBJ2-6; TCRdb gives TRBD1 as the D gene, but with no DNA this cannot be confirmed. CDR3 length: 16 residues. Per germline, CDR1 SGHDT and CDR2 YYEEEE. CDR3 sequence reads: CASSLHGQRGANVLTF.

The V call is TRBV7-2, the J call TRBJ2-7; there is no DNA to check the TCRdb D call of TRBD2. Germline CDR1 reads SGHTA; CDR2 reads FQGNSA. This CDR3 has 13 amino acids. This CDR3 reads CASSSSRGYEQYF.

The rearrangement joins TRBV7-8 to TRBJ2-1; TCRdb outputs TRBD2, but without DNA this stays unchecked. Germline CDR1 reads SGHVS; CDR2 reads FQNEAQ. This CDR3 has 17 residues. This CDR3 is CASSTGGLAGGHNEQFF. The whole variable domain, filled in from reference TRBV7-8 and TRBJ2-1, reads GAGVSQSPRYKVAKRGQDVALRCDPISGHVSLFWYQQALGQGPEFLTYFQNEAQLDKSGLPSDRFFAERPEGSVSTLKIQRTQQEDSAVYLCASSTGGLAGGHNEQFFGPGTRLTVL.

V usage is TRBV20-1 and J usage is TRBJ2-4; TCRdb outputs TRBD2, but without DNA this stays unchecked. This CDR3 is 17 amino acids long. CDR1 DFQATT and CDR2 SNEGSKA come from the germline V gene (reference sequence). This chain's CDR3 is CSASSWGIRDSQVIQYF.

This chain joins TRBV7-2 and TRBJ2-4; TCRdb calls TRBD2, which cannot be checked without DNA. CDR3 length equals 18 residues. Germline V gene lookup returns CDR1 SGHTA and CDR2 FQGNSA. CDR3 in amino acids: CASSLAAFSGLAKNIQYF.

The V gene is TRBV19, the J gene TRBJ2-4; TCRdb names TRBD1, which stays unverified in the absence of DNA. The CDR3 loop spans 14 amino acids. Germline loops: CDR1 LNHDA, CDR2 SQIVND (reference sequence). The CDR3 here is CASSGRSGGPIQYF. Variable domain in full (rest from reference TRBV19 and TRBJ2-4): DGGITQSPKYLFRKEGQNVTLSCEQNLNHDAMYWYRQDPGQGLRLIYYSQIVNDFQKGDIAEGYSVSREKKESFPLTVTSAQKNPTAFYLCASSGRSGGPIQYFGAGTRLSVL.

This chain connects TRBV30 to TRBJ2-1; TCRdb designates TRBD1, a call that cannot be tested without DNA. Germline V gene data show CDR1 as GTSNPN and CDR2 as SVGIG (reference sequence). The CDR3 has 12 amino acids. CDR3 region: CAWSREPNEQFF.

The genes are TRBV5-1 and TRBJ1-4. Germline V gene lookup returns CDR1 SGHRS and CDR2 YFSETQ. This CDR3 comprises 15 residues. CDR3 sequence reads: CASSLGNPSNEKLFF.

The chain has TRBV12-3 or TRBV12-4 and TRBJ2-5; TCRdb names TRBD2, which stays unverified in the absence of DNA. This CDR3 is built from 14 residues. The CDR3 is CASSQLSGGETQYF.

The chain recombines TRBV6-2 or TRBV6-3 with TRBJ2-1; TCRdb lists TRBD2, though no DNA is available to test this call. This CDR3 is built from 18 residues. Germline V lookup: CDR1 MNHEY, CDR2 SVGEGT. The CDR3 reads CASSPGQQGLAGGTEQFF.

V usage is TRBV12-5 and J usage is TRBJ1-2. The CDR3 runs 14 residues. CDR1 is LGHNT, CDR2 FRNRAP, per germline. CDR3 in amino acids: CASGLVAANYGYTF. Filled out from reference TRBV12-5 and TRBJ1-2, the complete variable domain reads DARVTQTPRHKVTEMGQEVTMRCQPILGHNTVFWYRQTMMQGLELLAYFRNRAPLDDSGMPKDRFSAEMPDATLATLKIQPSEPRDSAVYFCASGLVAANYGYTFGSGTRLTVV.

The V and J genes are TRBV24-1 and TRBJ1-5; TCRdb's assignment of TRBD1 cannot be checked, as there is no DNA. Germline lookup yields CDR1 KGHDR and CDR2 SFDVKD. This CDR3 is built from 16 residues. The CDR3: CATSDGHVGSNQPQHF.